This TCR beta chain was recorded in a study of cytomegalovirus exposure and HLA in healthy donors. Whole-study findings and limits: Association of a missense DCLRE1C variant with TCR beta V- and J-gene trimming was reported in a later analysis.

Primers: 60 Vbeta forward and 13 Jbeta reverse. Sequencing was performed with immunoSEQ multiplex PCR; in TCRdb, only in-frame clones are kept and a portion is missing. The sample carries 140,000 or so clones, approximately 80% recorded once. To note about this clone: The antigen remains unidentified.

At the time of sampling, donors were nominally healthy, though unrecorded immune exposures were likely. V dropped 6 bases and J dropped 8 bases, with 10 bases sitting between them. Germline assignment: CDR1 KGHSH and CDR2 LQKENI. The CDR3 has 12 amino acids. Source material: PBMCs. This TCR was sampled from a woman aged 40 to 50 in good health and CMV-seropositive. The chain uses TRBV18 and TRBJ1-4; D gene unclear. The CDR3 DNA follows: TGTGCCAGCTCCCTCGGTCCGGAAAAACTGTTTTTT. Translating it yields CASSLGPEKLFF.